The rows below give T cell receptor beta chains drawn from one sample of a study of PD-1 blockade in classical Hodgkin lymphoma. TCRdb's copy holds only in-frame clones and misses some; the assay was immunoSEQ multiplex PCR. The sample gives 47,000 or so clones, approximately 70% of which show up once; roughly 9.6% is in the top ten. The sequenced sample was peripheral blood mononuclear cells (PBMCs), obtained at baseline. The receptor set was obtained from a human donor with classical Hodgkin lymphoma. The conserved cysteine and the conserved F or W are not part of the CDR3 here.

v_gene,j_gene,CDR3aa
TRBV6-1,TRBJ1-3,ASSPDWSGNTIY
TRBV27,TRBJ1-1,ASSPLTQEEAF
TRBV7-9,TRBJ2-3,ASSPRMTNTQY
TRBV5-6,TRBJ1-5,ASSLEGSFNQPQH
TRBV19,TRBJ1-5,ASSPGGYSNQPQH
TRBV2,TRBJ1-3,ASSDDESSGNTIY
TRBV12-5,TRBJ1-6,ASGSTGGGSPLH
TRBV7-6,TRBJ1-3,ASSSEGNTIY
TRBV9,TRBJ2-1,ASSVAFGGFNEQF
TRBV7-6,TRBJ1-1,ASSLKEGGGTEAF
TRBV20-1,TRBJ2-7,SASDGDEQY
TRBV27,TRBJ1-4,ASSFTTNEKLF
TRBV29-1,TRBJ2-3,SGSRADTQY
TRBV6-6,TRBJ1-1,ASRRLGTEAF
TRBV10-3,TRBJ2-3,AISESRSSGGCTDTQY
TRBV4-2,TRBJ1-1,ASSQDGGAEAF
TRBV6-1,TRBJ2-3,ASSEQGSSTDTQY
TRBV30,TRBJ1-4,AWRTPVSNEKLF
TRBV7-2,TRBJ2-7,ASSLVGWGEQY
TRBV20-1,TRBJ2-5,SANSGETQY
TRBV21-1,TRBJ1-1,ASQFEAF
TRBV28,TRBJ1-4,ASSRGQGNEKLF
TRBV18,TRBJ2-1,ASSPRRGDGNEQF
TRBV6-1,TRBJ2-4,ASSVQTGLGNIQY
TRBV7-3,TRBJ2-6,ASSVRAGANVLT
TRBV7-2,TRBJ1-2,ASSLGSGSYGYT
TRBV30,TRBJ1-2,AWSTTGNLLYGYT
TRBV18,TRBJ2-6,ASSSLDRVNVLT